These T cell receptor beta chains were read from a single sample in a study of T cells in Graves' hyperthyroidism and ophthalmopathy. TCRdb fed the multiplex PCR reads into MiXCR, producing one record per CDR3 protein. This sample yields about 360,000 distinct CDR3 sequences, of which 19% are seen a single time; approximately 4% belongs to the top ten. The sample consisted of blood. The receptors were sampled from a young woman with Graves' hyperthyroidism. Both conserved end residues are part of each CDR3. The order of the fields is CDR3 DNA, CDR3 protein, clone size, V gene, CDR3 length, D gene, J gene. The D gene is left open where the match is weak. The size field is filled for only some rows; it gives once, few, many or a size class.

TGTGCCAGCAGTTCCGGGCCTAACTACGAGCAGTACTTC,CASSSGPNYEQYF,many,TRBV27,13,.,TRBJ2-7
TGTGCCAGCAGCTTAACGGGTGGACAGACCTATGGCTACACCTTC,CASSLTGGQTYGYTF,.,TRBV12-3/TRBV12-4,15,.,TRBJ1-2
TGTGCCAGCAGTCCTGGTAATTCACCCCTCCACTTT,CASSPGNSPLHF,many,TRBV12-3/TRBV12-4,12,.,TRBJ1-6
TGCAGTGCTAGAGATTCCGAGGTAGCGGACTCCTACGAGCAGTACTTC,CSARDSEVADSYEQYF,many,TRBV20-1,16,.,TRBJ2-7
TGTGCCAGCAGAATGGGCAGGGTAGCGGCAGAGACCCAGTACTTC,CASRMGRVAAETQYF,many,TRBV2,15,.,TRBJ2-5
TGTGCCAGCATAAGGGACAGAAACCAAGAGACCCAGTACTTC,CASIRDRNQETQYF,.,TRBV2,14,TRBD1,TRBJ2-5
TGTGCCAGCCAACAGCGCTATGGCTACACCTTC,CASQQRYGYTF,many,TRBV28,11,.,TRBJ1-2
TGCGCCAGCAGCTCGATATTCCAAGAGACCCAGTACTTC,CASSSIFQETQYF,many,TRBV5-1,13,.,TRBJ2-5
TGCAGCGTTGGACTCTGGGGCACTGAAGCTTTCTTT,CSVGLWGTEAFF,many,TRBV29-1,12,.,TRBJ1-1
TGTGCCAGTAGTTCAACCAGGGGGCAAACTGAAGCTTTCTTT,CASSSTRGQTEAFF,.,TRBV19,14,TRBD1,TRBJ1-1
TGTGCCAGCAGGCGGGACCCAGACACCGGGGAGCTGTTTTTT,CASRRDPDTGELFF,many,TRBV2,14,.,TRBJ2-2
TGTGCCAGCAGACCGGACAGGGCTATGAATACGCAGTATTTT,CASRPDRAMNTQYF,many,TRBV27,14,TRBD1,TRBJ2-3
TGTGCCAGCAGCCAAGGGGCCTCCTCTGGAAACACCATATATTTT,CASSQGASSGNTIYF,.,TRBV7-9,15,.,TRBJ1-3
TGTGCCAGCAGTGAAGACGCCCAAGAGACCCAGTACTTC,CASSEDAQETQYF,.,TRBV12-3/TRBV12-4,13,.,TRBJ2-5
TGTGCCAGCAGTTCACAGGGGGCATCATACGAGCAGTACTTC,CASSSQGASYEQYF,few,TRBV7-9,14,TRBD1,TRBJ2-7
TGTGCCACCAGTGATTTCGGGCCTAGCGGGGGTTCCGGAGGGGAGCTGTTTTTT,CATSDFGPSGGSGGELFF,.,TRBV24-1,18,TRBD2,TRBJ2-2
TGTGCCAGCAGCCATCACTTACCCCTCGAGGAAGCCTACGAGCAGTACTTC,CASSHHLPLEEAYEQYF,.,TRBV11-1,17,.,TRBJ2-7
TGTGCCAGCAGTCCCGGGACAGCCTCTGGAAACACCATATATTTT,CASSPGTASGNTIYF,many,TRBV28,15,TRBD1,TRBJ1-3
TGTGCCAGCAGCTCAGGGTCGTTCGACTACGAGCAGTACTTC,CASSSGSFDYEQYF,few,TRBV5-6,14,.,TRBJ2-7
TGTGCCAGCAGTTTAGAACAGGGCGCGCAGTATTTT,CASSLEQGAQYF,few,TRBV12-3/TRBV12-4,12,.,TRBJ2-3
TGTGCCAGCAGTTCCGGGACTTTAAACATTCAGTACTTC,CASSSGTLNIQYF,few,TRBV12-3/TRBV12-4,13,.,TRBJ2-4
TGTGCCAGCAGTTACTCGCCTCCCAGGGCCGGCTACACCTTC,CASSYSPPRAGYTF,many,TRBV6-5,14,.,TRBJ1-2
TGCGCCAGCAGCCCCTCAGAGGGGGCTCAGCCCCAGCATTTT,CASSPSEGAQPQHF,.,TRBV5-1,14,TRBD1,TRBJ1-5
TGTGCCAGCAGCGGCTCGCCCGTGAACACTGAAGCTTTCTTT,CASSGSPVNTEAFF,many,TRBV9,14,.,TRBJ1-1
TGTGCCAGCAGCGGAGGGACAGTCCAAGAGACCAAGTACTTC,CASSGGTVQETKYF,many,TRBV2,14,.,TRBJ2-5
TGTGCCATCAGTTTACAGGGTGGAGAGCAGTACTTC,CAISLQGGEQYF,many,TRBV10-3,12,.,TRBJ2-7
TGCGCCAGCAGCCAGGGTGGTCCCCAGACCCAGTACTTC,CASSQGGPQTQYF,many,TRBV4-1,13,.,TRBJ2-5
TGCACCCGGAGGCAGGGGGCTAACACTGAAGCTTTCTTT,CTRRQGANTEAFF,many,TRBV20-1,13,TRBD1,TRBJ1-1
TGCGCCAGCAGCACTCGACCCGGGACTAGCGGGGTCATAAACACCGGGGAGCTGTTTTTT,CASSTRPGTSGVINTGELFF,few,TRBV5-1,20,TRBD2,TRBJ2-2
TGTGCCAGCAGCCAAGTTGTTCTATATGGGGAGACCCAGTACTTC,CASSQVVLYGETQYF,many,TRBV3-1,15,.,TRBJ2-5
TGTGCCAGCAGCGTAGGCCCCGGAGTGGATCAGCCCCAGCATTTT,CASSVGPGVDQPQHF,many,TRBV9,15,.,TRBJ1-5
TGTGCCAGCAGCTCCCCCCCCCCAAGGGAGACCCAGTACTTC,CASSSPPPRETQYF,many,TRBV7-2,14,.,TRBJ2-5
TGCGCCAGCAGCAACCAGGGTGCTCGCGAGACCCAGTACTTC,CASSNQGARETQYF,many,TRBV4-1,14,.,TRBJ2-5
TGTGCCAGCAGTTACGGGTCTAACTACGAGCAGTACTTC,CASSYGSNYEQYF,.,TRBV6-5,13,.,TRBJ2-7
TGTGCCAGCAGCTTAATCCTCCCTCGGGGAGAGGCTAGCTCCTACGAGCAGTACTTC,CASSLILPRGEASSYEQYF,many,TRBV7-3,19,.,TRBJ2-7
TGTGCCAGCAGCTCAACTAGCGGGGGCCCAGTCTTC,CASSSTSGGPVF,many,TRBV7-9,12,TRBD2,TRBJ2-5
TGTGCCAGCAGCCCTAACTGGGGCTCCTATGGCTACACCTTC,CASSPNWGSYGYTF,.,TRBV7-9,14,.,TRBJ1-2
TGTGCCAGTAGTAGCCTTACAGGACGGGCAGATTATCAGCCCCAGCATTTT,CASSSLTGRADYQPQHF,.,TRBV19,17,.,TRBJ1-5
TGTGCCTGGTCAAAAGGCGCGAACACTGAAGCTTTCTTT,CAWSKGANTEAFF,many,TRBV30,13,.,TRBJ1-1
TGTGCCAGCAGAGAAAGGACGTTTCAAGAGACCCAGTACTTC,CASRERTFQETQYF,many,TRBV28,14,.,TRBJ2-5
TGTGCCAGCAGTCCTACAGGGGGAGGGAGCTCCTACGAGCAGTACTTC,CASSPTGGGSSYEQYF,many,TRBV27,16,.,TRBJ2-7
TGTGCCTGCAGAAAAATAACGGGGAAAGGCACTGAAGCTTTCTTT,CACRKITGKGTEAFF,many,TRBV2,15,.,TRBJ1-1
TGTGCCAGCAGTTTACTTCGAGGCAGGCGAGAGCAGTACTTC,CASSLLRGRREQYF,many,TRBV27,14,.,TRBJ2-7
TGTGCCAGCAGGCTAATGGGCGAGCAGTACTTC,CASRLMGEQYF,.,TRBV12-3/TRBV12-4,11,.,TRBJ2-7
TGTGCCAGCACCCCTTGGGGGGCGGTGAACACTGAAGCTTTCTTT,CASTPWGAVNTEAFF,.,TRBV12-3/TRBV12-4,15,.,TRBJ1-1